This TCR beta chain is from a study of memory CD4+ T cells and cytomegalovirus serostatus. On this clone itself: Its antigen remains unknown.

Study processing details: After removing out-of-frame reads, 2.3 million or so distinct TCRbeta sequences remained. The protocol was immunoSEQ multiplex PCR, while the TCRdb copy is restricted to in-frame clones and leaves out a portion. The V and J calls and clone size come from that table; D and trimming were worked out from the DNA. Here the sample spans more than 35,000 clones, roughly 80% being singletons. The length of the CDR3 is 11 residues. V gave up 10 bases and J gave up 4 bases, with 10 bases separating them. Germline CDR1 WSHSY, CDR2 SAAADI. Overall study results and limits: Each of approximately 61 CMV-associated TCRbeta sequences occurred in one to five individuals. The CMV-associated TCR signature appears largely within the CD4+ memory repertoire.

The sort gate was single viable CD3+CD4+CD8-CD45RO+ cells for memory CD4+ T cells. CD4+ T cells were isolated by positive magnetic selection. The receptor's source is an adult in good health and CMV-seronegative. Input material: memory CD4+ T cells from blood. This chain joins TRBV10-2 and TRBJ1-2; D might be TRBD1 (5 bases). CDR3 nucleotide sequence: TGCGCCACCTCGGACACCTATGGCTACACCTTC. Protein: CATSDTYGYTF.